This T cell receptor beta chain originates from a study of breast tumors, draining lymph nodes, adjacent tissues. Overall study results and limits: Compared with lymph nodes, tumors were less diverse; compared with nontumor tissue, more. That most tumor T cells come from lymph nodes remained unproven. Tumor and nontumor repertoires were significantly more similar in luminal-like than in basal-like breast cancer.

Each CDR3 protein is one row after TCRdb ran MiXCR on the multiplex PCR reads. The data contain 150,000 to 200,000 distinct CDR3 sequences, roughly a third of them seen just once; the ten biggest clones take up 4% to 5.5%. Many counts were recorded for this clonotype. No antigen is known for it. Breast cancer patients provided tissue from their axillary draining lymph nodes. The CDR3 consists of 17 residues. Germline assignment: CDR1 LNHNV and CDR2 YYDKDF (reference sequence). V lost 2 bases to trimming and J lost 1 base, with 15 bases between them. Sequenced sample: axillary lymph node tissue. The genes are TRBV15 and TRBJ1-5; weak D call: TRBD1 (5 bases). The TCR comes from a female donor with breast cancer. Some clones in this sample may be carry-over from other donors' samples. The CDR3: CATSRRWEGISNQPQHF. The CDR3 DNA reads TGTGCCACCAGCAGACGATGGGAGGGGATAAGCAATCAGCCCCAGCATTTT.